The 11 T cell receptor beta chains below were found in one sample sequenced in a study of cytomegalovirus exposure and HLA in healthy donors. The PCR ran on 60 Vbeta and 13 Jbeta primers. Measured with immunoSEQ multiplex PCR; TCRdb has only the in-frame clones, and not every one. Found here are approximately 280,000 clones, about 90% of them singletons; the top ten hold about 2.3%. Sequencing used PBMCs. The receptors derive from a woman younger than 35 in good health and CMV-seronegative.

V usage is TRBV7-3 and J usage is TRBJ2-2; 7 bases fit TRBD1. This CDR3 region has 16 residues. The junction had 2 bases not matched to a gene; V was cut back by 0 bases and J by 1 base. Per the germline V gene, CDR1 is SGHTA and CDR2 is FQGTGA. CDR3 amino acids: CASSLTRGRNTGELFF. In DNA form, the CDR3 reads TGTGCCAGCAGCTTAACTAGGGGGCGGAACACCGGGGAGCTGTTTTTT. Full variable domain (remainder filled in from reference TRBV7-3 and TRBJ2-2): GAGVSQTPSNKVTEKGKYVELRCDPISGHTALYWYRQSLGQGPEFLIYFQGTGAADDSGLPNDRFFAVRPEGSVSTLKIQRTERGDSAVYLCASSLTRGRNTGELFFGEGSRLTVL.

The J gene is TRBJ1-1, the V gene TRBV7-2; TRBD1 aligns across 7 bases. The CDR3 runs to 15 residues. Germline V gives CDR1 SGHTA, CDR2 FQGNSA. The V gene end was trimmed by 4 bases and the J gene end by 5 bases; junction bases not matched to a gene: 10. The CDR3 DNA is TGTGCCAGCAGCTCGGAGGGGGCATTCTGGACTGAAGCTTTCTTT. Its protein is CASSSEGAFWTEAFF.

V usage is TRBV5-6 and J usage is TRBJ1-1; 7 bases map to TRBD1. The germline gives CDR1 SGHDT, CDR2 YYEEEE. With V trimmed by 5 bases and J by 7 bases, 8 bases remained unmatched. The CDR3 totals 13 residues. The chain's CDR3 is CASSQDRVGEAFF. CDR3 sequence (DNA): TGTGCCAGCAGTCAAGACAGGGTTGGTGAAGCTTTCTTT.

This chain connects TRBV5-1 to TRBJ2-2; the match to TRBD2 covers 11 bases. This CDR3 comprises 16 residues. The V and J ends lost 3 bases and 8 bases, in that order; junction bases with no gene match: 9. Germline V gives CDR1 SGHRS, CDR2 YFSETQ. CDR3 in amino acids: CASSSKILAGVGELFF. The DNA of the CDR3 is TGCGCCAGCAGCTCTAAGATACTAGCGGGGGTTGGGGAGCTGTTTTTT.

This clone has only a few counts. This chain links TRBV2 with TRBJ1-5, with unresolved D. Trimming removed 7 bases from V and 1 base from J, with 8 bases in between. Germline CDR1 is SNHLY and CDR2 is FYNNEI. The CDR3 consists of 13 residues. The CDR3: CASKPQSNQPQHF. CDR3 nucleotides: TGTGCCAGCAAACCCCAGAGCAATCAGCCCCAGCATTTT.

The chain employs TRBV9 and TRBJ1-2, with unresolved D. The CDR3 has 18 amino acids. Deletions cut 7 bases from V and 2 bases from J, with 27 bases between. CDR1 and CDR2 from the germline V gene are SGDLS and YYNGEE. CDR3 sequence reads: CASPINREQHTRNYGYTF. In DNA, the CDR3 is TGTGCCAGCCCTATCAATAGGGAGCAACACACAAGAAACTATGGCTACACCTTC.

The chain employs TRBV4-2 and TRBJ2-1, with 8 bases matching TRBD2. This CDR3 has 17 residues. V shed 0 bases, J shed 3 bases, and the junction held 7 bases outside the gene matches. Germline assignment: CDR1 LGHNA and CDR2 YNFKEQ. The CDR3 spells CASSQDNRGGNYNEQFF. DNA of the CDR3: TGTGCCAGCAGCCAAGATAATCGCGGGGGGAACTACAATGAGCAGTTCTTC.

The chain is built from TRBV18 and TRBJ2-3; D might be TRBD1 (5 bases). CDR3 length: 16 amino acids. CDR1 is KGHSH, CDR2 LQKENI, per germline. The V and J ends lost 4 bases and 2 bases respectively, with 16 bases between them. CDR3: CASSLHAGISTDTQYF. The DNA for the CDR3 is TGTGCCAGCTCACTACACGCAGGGATTTCCACAGATACGCAGTATTTT. The full variable domain, rest sourced from reference TRBV18 and TRBJ2-3, is NAGVMQNPRHLVRRRGQEARLRCSPMKGHSHVYWYRQLPEEGLKFMVYLQKENIIDESGMPKERFSAEFPKEGPSILRIQQVVRGDSAAYFCASSLHAGISTDTQYFGPGTRLTVL.

V is TRBV6-6 and J is TRBJ1-5, with no clear D. This CDR3 is 15 amino acids long. Germline V gives CDR1 MNHNY, CDR2 SVGAGI (reference sequence). Trimming pared 2 bases from V and 7 bases from J, leaving 15 bases between. CDR3 DNA: TGTGCCAGCAGTTACGGTATCGGGGTACGGCAGCCCCAGCATTTT. Encoded protein: CASSYGIGVRQPQHF.

This clone appeared once. At one end the junction does not follow the germline gene, possibly because of a read error. The rearrangement links TRBV7-9 to TRBJ2-7, with D maybe TRBD1 (5 bases). The CDR3 is made up of 15 amino acids. Germline assignment: CDR1 SEHNR and CDR2 FQNEAQ (reference sequence). CDR3 DNA: TGTTCCAGCAGCTTACAGGAATTGGGCCGCAACGAGCAGTACTTC. Translated: CSSSLQELGRNEQYF. The entire variable domain, with the rest obtained from reference TRBV7-9 and TRBJ2-7, is as follows: DTGVSQNPRHKITKRGQNVTFRCDPISEHNRLYWYRQTLGQGPEFLTYFQNEAQLEKSRLLSDRFSAERPKGSFSTLEIQRTEQGDSAMYLCSSSLQELGRNEQYFGPGTRLTVT.

V usage is TRBV9 and J usage is TRBJ2-1, with 10 nucleotides matching TRBD1. The CDR3 contains 14 residues. The trim removed 4 bases at V and 7 bases at J, leaving 5 bases unmatched. Germline CDR1 reads SGDLS; CDR2 reads YYNGEE. The CDR3 sequence: CASSIRQGANEQFF. CDR3 nucleotide sequence: TGTGCCAGCAGCATTAGACAGGGGGCGAATGAGCAGTTCTTC.